This TCR beta chain is drawn from a study of response to subunit inactivated influenza vaccine. TCRdb called the RT-PCR reads again in MiXCR, with one record for every CDR3 protein. The data contain 200,000 to 300,000 distinct CDR3 sequences, 9% to 15% of them singletons. This clonotype was recorded many times. What it binds is not known. General study findings and limits: Authors suggested that a seasonal influenza vaccination recruits few new T cells each time.

The clonotype comes from a man between 45 and 60 years old who received an inactivated influenza vaccine. The sequencing here drew on non-naive T cells sorted from PBMCs, taken approximately 15 days before vaccination.

As DNA, the CDR3 is TGTGCCATCAGTGAGGCCCTCGGTAACTACGAGCAGTACTTC. It codes for CAISEALGNYEQYF. V is TRBV10-3 and J is TRBJ2-7, with D unresolved. Germline V gene data show CDR1 as ENHRY and CDR2 as SYGVKD. The CDR3 runs to 14 residues. V was pared by 2 bases and J by 3 bases, with 11 bases between.